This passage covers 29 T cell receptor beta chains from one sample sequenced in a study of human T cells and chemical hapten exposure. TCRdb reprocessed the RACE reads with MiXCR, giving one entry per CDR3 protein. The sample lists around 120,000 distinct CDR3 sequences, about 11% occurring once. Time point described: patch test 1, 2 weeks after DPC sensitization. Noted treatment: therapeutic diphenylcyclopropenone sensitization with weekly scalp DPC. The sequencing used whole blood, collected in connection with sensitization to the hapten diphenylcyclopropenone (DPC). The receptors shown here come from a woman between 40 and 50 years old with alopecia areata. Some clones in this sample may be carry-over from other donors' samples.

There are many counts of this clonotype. Here the CDR3 reads CAWKTVSETQYF. The CDR3 DNA reads as TGTGCCTGGAAAACGGTTAGCGAGACCCAGTACTTC. The J gene is TRBJ2-5, the V gene TRBV30; no clear D. This CDR3 region has 12 residues. CDR1 is GTSNPN and CDR2 is SVGIG in the germline V gene (reference sequence). V lost 4 bases to trimming and J lost 5 bases, with 11 bases between them.

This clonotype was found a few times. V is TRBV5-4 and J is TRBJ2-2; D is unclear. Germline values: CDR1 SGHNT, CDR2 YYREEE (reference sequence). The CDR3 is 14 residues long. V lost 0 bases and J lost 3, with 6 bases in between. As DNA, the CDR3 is TGTGCCAGCAGCTTGGGCCAAGACACCGGGGAGCTGTTTTTT. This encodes CASSLGQDTGELFF.

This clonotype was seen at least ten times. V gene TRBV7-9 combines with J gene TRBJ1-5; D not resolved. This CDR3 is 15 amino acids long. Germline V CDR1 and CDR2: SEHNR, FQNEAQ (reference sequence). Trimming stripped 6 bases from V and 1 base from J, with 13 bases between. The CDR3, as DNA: TGTGCCAGCAGGGAACCTAGGTTCAGCAATCAGCCCCAGCATTTT. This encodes CASREPRFSNQPQHF.

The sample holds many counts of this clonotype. CDR3: CASSLGQLSYEQYF. As DNA, the CDR3 is TGCGCCAGCAGCTTGGGACAGCTCTCCTACGAGCAGTACTTC. The J gene is TRBJ2-7, the V gene TRBV5-1; D is possibly TRBD1 (5 bases). Germline CDR1 and CDR2: SGHRS and YFSETQ. The CDR3 consists of 14 residues. Deletions cut 0 bases from V and 0 bases from J, with 7 bases between.

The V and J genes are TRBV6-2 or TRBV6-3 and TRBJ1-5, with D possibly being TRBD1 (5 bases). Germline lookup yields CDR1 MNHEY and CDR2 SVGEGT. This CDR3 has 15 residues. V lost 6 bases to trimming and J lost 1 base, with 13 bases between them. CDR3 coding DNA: TGTGCCAGCAGAAGCATCAGGGCCAGCAATCAGCCCCAGCATTTT. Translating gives CASRSIRASNQPQHF.

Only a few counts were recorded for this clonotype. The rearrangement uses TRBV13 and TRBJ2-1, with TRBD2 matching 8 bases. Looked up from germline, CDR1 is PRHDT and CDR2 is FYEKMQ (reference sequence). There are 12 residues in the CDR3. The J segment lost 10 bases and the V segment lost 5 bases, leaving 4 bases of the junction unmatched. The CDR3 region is CASSHTSGEQFF. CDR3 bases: TGTGCCAGCAGCCATACTAGCGGAGAGCAGTTCTTC. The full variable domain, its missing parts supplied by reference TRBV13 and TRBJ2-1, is AAGVIQSPRHLIKEKRETATLKCYPIPRHDTVYWYQQGPGQDPQFLISFYEKMQSDKGSIPDRFSAQQFSDYHSELNMSSLELGDSALYFCASSHTSGEQFFGPGTRLTVL.

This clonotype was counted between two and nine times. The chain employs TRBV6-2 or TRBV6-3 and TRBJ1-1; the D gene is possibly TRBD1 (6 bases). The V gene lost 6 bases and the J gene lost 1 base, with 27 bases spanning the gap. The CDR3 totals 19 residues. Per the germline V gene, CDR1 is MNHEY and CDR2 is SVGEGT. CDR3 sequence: CASSHRPNRVPHANTEAFF. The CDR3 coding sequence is TGTGCCAGCAGCCACCGTCCAAACAGGGTGCCCCACGCGAACACTGAAGCTTTCTTT.

This CDR3 reads CASSAVAPGNTIYF. The CDR3 coding sequence is TGTGCCAGCAGCGCCGTGGCCCCTGGAAACACCATATATTTT. The rearrangement joins TRBV7-2 to TRBJ1-3; D not certain. This CDR3 is 14 amino acids long. Germline-derived CDR1 and CDR2 are SGHTA and FQGNSA. Trimming stripped 5 bases from V and 2 bases from J, with 10 bases between.

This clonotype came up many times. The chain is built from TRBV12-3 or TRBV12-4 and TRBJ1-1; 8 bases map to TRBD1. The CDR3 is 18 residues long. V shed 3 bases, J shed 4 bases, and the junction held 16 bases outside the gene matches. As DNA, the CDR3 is TGTGCCAGCAGTTTCAAGTCGTGGGGGGGACAGGTGGGCACTGAAGCTTTCTTT. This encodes CASSFKSWGGQVGTEAFF.

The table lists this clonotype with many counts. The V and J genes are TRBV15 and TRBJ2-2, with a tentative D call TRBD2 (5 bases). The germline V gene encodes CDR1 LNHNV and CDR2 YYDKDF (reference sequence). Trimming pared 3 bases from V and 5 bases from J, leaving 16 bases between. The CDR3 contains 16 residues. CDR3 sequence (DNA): TGTGCCACCAGCAGTGGCGGGCGACGATTTACCGGGGAGCTGTTTTTT. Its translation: CATSSGGRRFTGELFF.

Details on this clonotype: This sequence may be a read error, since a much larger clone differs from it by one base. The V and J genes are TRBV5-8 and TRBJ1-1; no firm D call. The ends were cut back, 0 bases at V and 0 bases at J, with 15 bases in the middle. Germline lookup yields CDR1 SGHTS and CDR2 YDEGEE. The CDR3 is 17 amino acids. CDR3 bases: TGTGCCAGCAGCTTGGCCGGGGTATTCGGCGTGAACACTGAAGCTTTCTTT. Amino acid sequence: CASSLAGVFGVNTEAFF.

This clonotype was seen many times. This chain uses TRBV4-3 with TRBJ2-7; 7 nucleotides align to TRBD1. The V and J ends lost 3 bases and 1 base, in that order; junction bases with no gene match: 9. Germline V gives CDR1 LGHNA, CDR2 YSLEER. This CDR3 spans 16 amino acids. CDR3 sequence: CASSQYTGVGSYEQYF. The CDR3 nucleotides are TGCGCCAGCAGCCAGTACACAGGGGTAGGATCCTACGAGCAGTACTTC.

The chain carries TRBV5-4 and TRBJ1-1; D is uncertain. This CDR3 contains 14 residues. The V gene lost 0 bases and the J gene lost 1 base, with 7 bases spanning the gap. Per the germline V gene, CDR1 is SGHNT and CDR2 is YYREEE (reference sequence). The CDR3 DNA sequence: TGTGCCAGCAGCTTGGGCGGGGAGAACACTGAAGCTTTCTTT. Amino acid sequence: CASSLGGENTEAFF.

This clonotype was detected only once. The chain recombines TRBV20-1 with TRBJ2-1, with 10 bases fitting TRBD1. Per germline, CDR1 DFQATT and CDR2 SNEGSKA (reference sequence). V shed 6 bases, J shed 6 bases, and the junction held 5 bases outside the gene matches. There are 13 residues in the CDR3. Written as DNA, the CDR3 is TGCAGTGCCCCGGGACAGGGGATCAATGAGCAGTTCTTC. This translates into CSAPGQGINEQFF.

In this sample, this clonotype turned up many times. The CDR3 here is CASSHLLGEGGELFF. CDR3 nucleotide sequence: TGTGCCAGCAGCCACCTCCTAGGCGAGGGCGGGGAGCTGTTTTTT. The rearrangement joins TRBV4-2 to TRBJ2-2; possible D gene TRBD2, 5 bases. The germline V gene encodes CDR1 LGHNA and CDR2 YNFKEQ. The ends were cut back, 3 bases at V and 7 bases at J, with 15 bases in the middle. The CDR3 extends over 15 amino acids.

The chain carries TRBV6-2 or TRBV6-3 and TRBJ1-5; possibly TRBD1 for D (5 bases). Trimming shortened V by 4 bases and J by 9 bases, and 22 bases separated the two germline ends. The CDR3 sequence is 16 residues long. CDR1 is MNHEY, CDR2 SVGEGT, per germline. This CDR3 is CASSSWGRDRYRPQHF. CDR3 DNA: TGTGCCAGCAGTTCGTGGGGACGGGACCGTTATAGGCCCCAGCATTTT.

The DNA for the CDR3 is TGTGCCAGCATGCTAGCGGACTCCTACGAGCAGTACTTC. The encoded protein is CASMLADSYEQYF. This chain links TRBV27 with TRBJ2-7; TRBD2 aligns across 7 bases. Germline loops: CDR1 MNHEY, CDR2 SMNVEV (reference sequence). The CDR3 covers 13 residues. With V trimmed by 7 bases and J by 0 bases, 3 bases remained unmatched.

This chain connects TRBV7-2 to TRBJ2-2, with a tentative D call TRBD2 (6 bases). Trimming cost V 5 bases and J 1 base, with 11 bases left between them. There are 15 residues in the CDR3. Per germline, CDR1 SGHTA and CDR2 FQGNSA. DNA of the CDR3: TGTGCCAGCAGCCCCCGGAGGGTGAACACCGGGGAGCTGTTTTTT. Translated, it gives CASSPRRVNTGELFF.

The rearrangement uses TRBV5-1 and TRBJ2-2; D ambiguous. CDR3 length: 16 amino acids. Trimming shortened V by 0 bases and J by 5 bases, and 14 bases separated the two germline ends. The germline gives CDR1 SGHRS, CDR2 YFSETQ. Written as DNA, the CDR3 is TGCGCCAGCAGCTTGGCCCCATCCCCGAGGACCGGGGAGCTGTTTTTT. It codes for CASSLAPSPRTGELFF. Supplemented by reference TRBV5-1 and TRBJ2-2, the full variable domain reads KAGVTQTPRYLIKTRGQQVTLSCSPISGHRSVSWYQQTPGQGLQFLFEYFSETQRNKGNFPGRFSGRQFSNSRSEMNVSTLELGDSALYLCASSLAPSPRTGELFFGEGSRLTVL.

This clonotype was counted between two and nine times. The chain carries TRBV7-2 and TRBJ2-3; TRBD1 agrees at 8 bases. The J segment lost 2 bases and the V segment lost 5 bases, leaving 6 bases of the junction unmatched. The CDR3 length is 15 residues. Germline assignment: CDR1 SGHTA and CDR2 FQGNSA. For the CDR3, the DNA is TGTGCCAGCAGCCCTGACAGGGGAAACACAGATACGCAGTATTTT. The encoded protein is CASSPDRGNTDTQYF. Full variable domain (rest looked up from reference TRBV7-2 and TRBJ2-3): GAGVSQSPSNKVTEKGKDVELRCDPISGHTALYWYRQSLGQGLEFLIYFQGNSAPDKSGLPSDRFSAERTGGSVSTLTIQRTQQEDSAVYLCASSPDRGNTDTQYFGPGTRLTVL.

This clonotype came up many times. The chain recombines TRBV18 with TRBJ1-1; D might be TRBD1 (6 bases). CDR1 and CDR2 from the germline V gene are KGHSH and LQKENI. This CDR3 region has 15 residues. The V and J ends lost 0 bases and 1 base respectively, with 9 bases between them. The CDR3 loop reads CASSPPRTENTEAFF. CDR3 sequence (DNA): TGTGCCAGCTCACCACCGAGGACAGAGAACACTGAAGCTTTCTTT.

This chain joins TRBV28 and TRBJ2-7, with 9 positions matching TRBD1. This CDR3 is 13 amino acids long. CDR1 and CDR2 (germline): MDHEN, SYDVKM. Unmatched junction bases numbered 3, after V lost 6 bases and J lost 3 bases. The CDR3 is CASRYRGRYEQYF. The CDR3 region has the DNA TGTGCCAGCAGGTACAGGGGGCGCTACGAGCAGTACTTC.

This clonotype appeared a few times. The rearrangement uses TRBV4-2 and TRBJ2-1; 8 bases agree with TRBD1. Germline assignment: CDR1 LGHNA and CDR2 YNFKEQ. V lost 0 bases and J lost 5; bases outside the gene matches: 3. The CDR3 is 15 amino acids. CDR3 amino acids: CASSQDGTGNNEQFF. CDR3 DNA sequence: TGTGCCAGCAGCCAAGATGGGACAGGTAACAATGAGCAGTTCTTC.

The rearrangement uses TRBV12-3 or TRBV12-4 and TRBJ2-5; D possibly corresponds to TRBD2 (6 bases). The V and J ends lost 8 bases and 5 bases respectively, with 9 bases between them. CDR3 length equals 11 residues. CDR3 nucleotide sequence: TGTGCCAGCGGGAGGCACGAGACCCAGTACTTC. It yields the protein CASGRHETQYF.

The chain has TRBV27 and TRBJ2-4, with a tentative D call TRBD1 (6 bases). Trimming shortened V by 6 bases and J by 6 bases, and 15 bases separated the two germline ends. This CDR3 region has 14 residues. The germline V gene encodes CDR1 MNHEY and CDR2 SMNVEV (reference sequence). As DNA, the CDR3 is TGTGCCAGCAGGTTGCAGGGGCTCGGAAACATTCAGTACTTC. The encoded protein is CASRLQGLGNIQYF.

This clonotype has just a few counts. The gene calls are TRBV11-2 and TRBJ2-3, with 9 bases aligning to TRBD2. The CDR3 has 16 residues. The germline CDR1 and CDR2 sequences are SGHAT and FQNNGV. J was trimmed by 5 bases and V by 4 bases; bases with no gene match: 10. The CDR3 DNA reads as TGTGCCAGCAGCTCGATCGCAGCGGGGGGAGGAGATACGCAGTATTTT. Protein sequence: CASSSIAAGGGDTQYF.

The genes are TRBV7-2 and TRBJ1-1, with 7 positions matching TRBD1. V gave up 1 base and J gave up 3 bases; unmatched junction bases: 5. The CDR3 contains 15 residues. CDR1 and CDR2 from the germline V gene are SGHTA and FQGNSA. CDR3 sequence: CASSLETGRDTEAFF. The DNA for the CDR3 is TGTGCCAGCAGCTTAGAGACAGGGCGGGACACTGAAGCTTTCTTT.

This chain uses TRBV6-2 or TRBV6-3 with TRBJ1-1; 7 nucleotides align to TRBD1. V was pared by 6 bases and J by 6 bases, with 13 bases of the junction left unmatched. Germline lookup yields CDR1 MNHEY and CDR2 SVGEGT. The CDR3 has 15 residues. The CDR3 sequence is CASRGVVRGRPEAFF. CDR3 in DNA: TGTGCCAGCAGGGGTGTTGTGAGGGGGCGGCCTGAAGCTTTCTTT.

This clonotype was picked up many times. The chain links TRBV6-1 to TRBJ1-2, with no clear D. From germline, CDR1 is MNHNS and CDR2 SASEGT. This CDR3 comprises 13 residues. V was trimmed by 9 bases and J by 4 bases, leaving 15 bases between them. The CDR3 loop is CASGVEAVYGYTF. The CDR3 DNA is TGTGCCAGTGGGGTGGAAGCGGTCTATGGCTACACCTTC.